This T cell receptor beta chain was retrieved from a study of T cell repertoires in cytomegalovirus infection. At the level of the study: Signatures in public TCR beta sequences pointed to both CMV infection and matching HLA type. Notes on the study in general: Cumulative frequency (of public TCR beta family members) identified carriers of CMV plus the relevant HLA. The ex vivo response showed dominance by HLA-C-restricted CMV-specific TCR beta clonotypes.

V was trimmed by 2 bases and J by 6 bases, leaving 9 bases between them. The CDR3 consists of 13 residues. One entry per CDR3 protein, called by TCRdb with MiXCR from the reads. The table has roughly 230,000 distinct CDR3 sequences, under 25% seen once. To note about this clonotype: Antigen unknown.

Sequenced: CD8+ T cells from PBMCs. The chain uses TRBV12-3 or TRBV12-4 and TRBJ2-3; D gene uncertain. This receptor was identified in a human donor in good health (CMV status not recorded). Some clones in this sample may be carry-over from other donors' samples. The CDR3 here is CASSLSAGDTQYF. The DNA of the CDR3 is TGTGCCAGCAGTTTAAGCGCAGGCGATACGCAGTATTTT.